This TCR beta chain was sequenced in a study of neoadjuvant nivolumab and ipilimumab in lung cancer. This clone appeared once. Its antigen is as yet unknown. The study, taken as a whole, reports: Pathologic regression was not significantly tied to TCR clonality. TCR receptors were sequenced in few samples.

Between the trimmed V and J ends, which lost 7 bases and 2 bases, there was a span of 11 bases. The CDR3 extends over 13 amino acids. Germline lookup yields CDR1 SGHRS and CDR2 YFSETQ. Repertoires were generated with immunoSEQ multiplex PCR, while TCRdb's copy carries only in-frame clones and drops some. The sample carries some 50,000 clones, around 89% recorded once. The sequenced sample was blood, obtained before neoadjuvant nivolumab, alone or with ipilimumab. V and J are TRBV5-1 and TRBJ2-3; perhaps D is TRBD1 or TRBD2 (5 bases each). This TCR came from an adult with non-small cell lung cancer. Some clones in this sample may be carry-over from other donors' samples. Here the CDR3 reads CASFSGTTDTQYF. The CDR3 DNA reads as TGCGCCAGCTTTTCGGGGACCACAGATACGCAGTATTTT.